The rows below give T cell receptor beta chains drawn from one sample of a study of blood T cell repertoires in COVID-19. The protocol was immunoSEQ multiplex PCR, while the TCRdb copy is restricted to in-frame clones and leaves out a portion. The sample records 250,000 to 300,000 clones, about 88% being singletons. Sequenced sample: peripheral blood. The receptors stem from a woman in her forties who had recovered from COVID-19. Each CDR3 is given with its conserved first and last residue. D genes are given only for firm matches. Only some rows state a clone size, as once, few, many or a class for expanded clones.

clone_size: -; j_call: TRBJ2-2; d_call: -; v_call: TRBV24-1; cdr3_aa: CATSQVVTGELFF; cdr3_nt: TGTGCCACCAGTCAGGTCGTAACCGGGGAGCTGTTTTTT
clone_size: once; j_call: TRBJ1-1; d_call: -; v_call: TRBV25-1; cdr3_aa: CASSELIGGAFF; cdr3_nt: TGTGCCAGCAGTGAATTGATTGGAGGAGCTTTCTTT
clone_size: -; j_call: TRBJ1-3; d_call: -; v_call: TRBV7-9; cdr3_aa: CASSQNRQHSGNTIYF; cdr3_nt: TGTGCCAGCAGCCAAAACCGACAGCACTCTGGAAACACCATATATTTT
clone_size: -; j_call: TRBJ1-2; d_call: TRBD1; v_call: TRBV19; cdr3_aa: CASKGTGDYGYTF; cdr3_nt: TGTGCCAGTAAAGGGACAGGGGACTATGGCTACACCTTC
clone_size: -; j_call: TRBJ2-1; d_call: -; v_call: TRBV6-6; cdr3_aa: CASSYPSGNEQFF; cdr3_nt: TGTGCCAGCAGTTATCCATCGGGCAATGAGCAGTTCTTC
clone_size: -; j_call: TRBJ2-2; d_call: -; v_call: TRBV28; cdr3_aa: CASRTATGELFF; cdr3_nt: TGTGCCAGCCGGACAGCTACCGGGGAGCTGTTTTTT
clone_size: once; j_call: TRBJ1-2; d_call: TRBD1; v_call: TRBV2; cdr3_aa: CASGTGPSLGGYTF; cdr3_nt: TGTGCCAGCGGGACAGGCCCCTCCCTTGGTGGCTACACCTTC
clone_size: few; j_call: TRBJ2-1; d_call: TRBD2; v_call: TRBV10-3; cdr3_aa: CAISELAGGPNEQFF; cdr3_nt: TGTGCCATCAGTGAACTAGCGGGGGGGCCTAATGAGCAGTTCTTC
clone_size: few; j_call: TRBJ2-1; d_call: TRBD2; v_call: TRBV19; cdr3_aa: CASSISGAYNEQFF; cdr3_nt: TGTGCCAGTAGTATTAGCGGGGCTTACAATGAGCAGTTCTTC
clone_size: -; j_call: TRBJ2-3; d_call: TRBD2; v_call: TRBV5-6; cdr3_aa: CASSLQRGDTQYF; cdr3_nt: TGTGCCAGCAGCTTGCAGCGGGGAGATACGCAGTATTTT